Listed below are T cell receptor beta chains from one sample, sequenced in a study of T-cell reconstitution after alpha-beta-depleted transplantation in children. TCRdb ran MiXCR on the PCR reads and lists one entry per CDR3 protein. The table has around 25,000 distinct CDR3 sequences, roughly a sixth seen once. Sequenced here: PBMCs, mostly from graft donor cells, sampled 60 days after TCRalphabeta/CD19-depleted stem cell transplant. Receptor source: a male patient aged 2 to 10 who had a stem cell transplant for acute lymphoblastic leukemia, so the T cells may come from the graft donor. Each CDR3 is given with its conserved first and last residue. The order of the fields is D gene, clone size, V gene, J gene, CDR3 DNA, CDR3 protein. The D gene is left open where the match is weak. Size is stated for part of the rows, as once, few or many counts, or as a class when the clone is expanded.

TRBD1,many,TRBV7-9,TRBJ1-6,TGTGCCAGCAGATTAGGGGGACAGGGCGGTTATGGGAATTCACCCCTCCACTTT,CASRLGGQGGYGNSPLHF
TRBD2,few,TRBV7-2,TRBJ2-1,TGTGCCAGCAGCTATCGAGCGGGGGCCCTGACTTACAATGAGCAGTTCTTC,CASSYRAGALTYNEQFF
NA,many,TRBV12-3/TRBV12-4,TRBJ1-6,TGTGCCAGCAGTTTGCGGTTTAATTCACCCCTCCACTTT,CASSLRFNSPLHF
TRBD1,many,TRBV5-1,TRBJ2-5,TGCGCCAGCAGCTTGGGGACAGGGGTGGAGACCCAGTACTTC,CASSLGTGVETQYF
NA,few,TRBV6-2/TRBV6-3,TRBJ2-1,TGTGCCAGCAGTTATGGCGGTTCATCCGCGCCCTCCTACAATGAGCAGTTCTTC,CASSYGGSSAPSYNEQFF
NA,few,TRBV14,TRBJ2-7,TGTGCCAGCAGCCAAGCAAACAGGGTCTACGAGCAGTACTTC,CASSQANRVYEQYF
TRBD1,many,TRBV7-2,TRBJ1-4,TGTGCCAGCAGCCCCGGGACAGGGACGACTAATGAAAAACTGTTTTTT,CASSPGTGTTNEKLFF
NA,few,TRBV11-2,TRBJ2-7,TGTGCCAGCAGCCTAGACGGGGTTGGAGCCTACGAGCAGTACTTC,CASSLDGVGAYEQYF
NA,NA,TRBV9,TRBJ1-6,TGTGCCAGCAGCCTGCTAGATTCACCCCTCCACTTT,CASSLLDSPLHF
TRBD2,few,TRBV20-1,TRBJ2-7,TGCAGTGCACAGGGACTAGTAGGGAACGAGCAGTACTTC,CSAQGLVGNEQYF
NA,few,TRBV20-1,TRBJ2-3,TGCAGTGCCTGGAAAGGGGGCACAGATACGCAGTATTTT,CSAWKGGTDTQYF
TRBD1,few,TRBV2,TRBJ2-2,TGTGCCTTCAGCCTGGTGCGCTCCGGGACAGCGAACACCGGGGAGCTGTTTTTT,CAFSLVRSGTANTGELFF
NA,many,TRBV3-1,TRBJ1-1,TGTGCCAGCAGCCCGCAGTTGACTCCCGGGCACACTGAAGCTTTCTTT,CASSPQLTPGHTEAFF
TRBD2,many,TRBV10-3,TRBJ2-2,TGTGCCATCAGACTAGCGGGGAACACCGGGGAGCTGTTTTTT,CAIRLAGNTGELFF
TRBD2,many,TRBV5-1,TRBJ2-3,TGCGCCAGCAGCTTTTCTAGCGGGAAGGTGGATACGCAGTATTTT,CASSFSSGKVDTQYF
TRBD1,NA,TRBV10-3,TRBJ2-5,TGTGCCATCAGTGAGGGACAGGACCAGACCCAGTACTTC,CAISEGQDQTQYF
NA,NA,TRBV6-5,TRBJ1-1,TGTGCCAGCAGTTACTCAGAGAGAAGATTCCATGTGAACGTTGAAGCTTTCTTT,CASSYSERRFHVNVEAFF
TRBD2,NA,TRBV10-3,TRBJ2-3,TGTGCCATCGCTCTAGCGGGAGCAGATACGCAGTATTTT,CAIALAGADTQYF
NA,many,TRBV7-8,TRBJ1-6,TGTGCCAGCAGCTGGGGGGGGACATCCAATTCACCCCTCCACTTT,CASSWGGTSNSPLHF
NA,many,TRBV18,TRBJ2-5,TGTGCCAGCTCACCACAGTCCGGGCAAGAGACCCAGTACTTC,CASSPQSGQETQYF
NA,NA,TRBV5-8,TRBJ2-2,TGTGCCAGCAGCTTGTGGGACGGTGACACCGGGGAGCTGTTTTTT,CASSLWDGDTGELFF
TRBD2,few,TRBV18,TRBJ2-5,TGTGCCAGCTCACCAAAGCGGGAGGGCTTGGAGACCCAGTACTTC,CASSPKREGLETQYF
NA,many,TRBV6-1,TRBJ2-7,TGTGCCAGCACAATGTTACAGATCTCCTACGAGCAGTACTTC,CASTMLQISYEQYF
NA,many,TRBV6-6,TRBJ1-5,TGTGCCAGCAGAAGAGACAGTCAGCCCCAGCATTTT,CASRRDSQPQHF
TRBD1,many,TRBV9,TRBJ2-7,TGTGCCAGCTCCCCCCGGGACAGGGGCTTCTACGAGCAGTACTTC,CASSPRDRGFYEQYF